Listed below are T cell receptor beta chains from one sample, sequenced in a study of early T cells in non-severe SARS-CoV-2 infection. TCRdb fed the 5' RACE reads into MiXCR, producing one record per CDR3 protein. This sample yields more than 70,000 distinct CDR3 sequences, of which over 9% are seen a single time; approximately 7% belongs to the top ten. The sample comprised whole blood. All receptors come from an adult who was a healthcare worker with PCR-confirmed SARS-CoV-2 infection or an uninfected control (not recorded which). CDR3s include the opening cysteine and the closing phenylalanine or tryptophan. A D gene is named only where the DNA matches it firmly.

19 TRBD2 TRBJ2-3 TRBV9 CASSVEGLAGGPYTDTQYF
12 . TRBJ2-7 TRBV3-1 CASSQEGREQYF
14 . TRBJ2-3 TRBV7-9 CASSPPQSTDTQYF
15 . TRBJ1-2 TRBV7-9 CASSSRGGYNYGYTF
15 . TRBJ1-1 TRBV5-1 CASRPRYGREAEAFF
14 . TRBJ1-6 TRBV6-6 CASRLTGGNSPLHF
14 . TRBJ1-5 TRBV2 CASKDRQTDQPQHF
17 . TRBJ2-2 TRBV10-3 CAIRPSSTGTNTGELFF
12 . TRBJ2-5 TRBV5-1 CASSRNQETQYF
16 TRBD1 TRBJ1-6 TRBV11-2 CASRPTGGLAGSPLHF
18 TRBD2 TRBJ2-3 TRBV14 CASSPGLAGTFGTDTQYF
15 . TRBJ1-2 TRBV29-1 CSVARQSAGNYGYTF
14 . TRBJ2-2 TRBV6-4 CASTETANTGELFF
15 TRBD1 TRBJ2-7 TRBV4-1 CASSQALTGNYEQYF
14 TRBD1 TRBJ2-7 TRBV20-1 CSARRQGSSYEQYF
12 . TRBJ1-1 TRBV29-1 CSVVQGNPEAFF
12 . TRBJ1-2 TRBV12-3/TRBV12-4 CASSLWNYGYTF
14 TRBD1 TRBJ1-2 TRBV27 CASSLFPGQGIGYF
16 . TRBJ1-3 TRBV3-1 CASSRTLLGSGNTIYF
12 . TRBJ2-1 TRBV2 CASSAGASEQFF
15 TRBD1 TRBJ2-3 TRBV7-2 CASSLGGQIGDTQYF
16 TRBD1 TRBJ1-1 TRBV5-5 CASSQSPQGGLTEAFF
15 TRBD1 TRBJ2-7 TRBV7-9 CASSLGQGDLNEQYF
14 TRBD1 TRBJ1-2 TRBV14 CASSLGDSNYGYTF
14 . TRBJ1-3 TRBV15 CATSREGKGYTIYF
16 . TRBJ1-3 TRBV29-1 CSVEEARRPAGNTIYF
15 . TRBJ1-3 TRBV19 CASSLGSVGRNTIYF
16 . TRBJ1-2 TRBV7-9 CASSPPTVLTSYGYTF
15 . TRBJ1-2 TRBV6-5 CASSRAVGRGSGYTF
13 TRBD1 TRBJ2-7 TRBV29-1 CSVAGTGLREQYF
16 TRBD2 TRBJ2-1 TRBV5-1 CASSPEVLAGSGEQFF
13 . TRBJ1-5 TRBV7-6 CASSLLGRQPQHF
13 . TRBJ1-5 TRBV20-1 CSARGIQNHPQHF
13 . TRBJ1-1 TRBV6-2/TRBV6-3 CATRGSMNTEAFF
15 . TRBJ2-5 TRBV11-2 CASSFGWSEQETQYF
17 . TRBJ2-1 TRBV4-2 CASSQEILASSYNEQFF
17 TRBD2 TRBJ2-2 TRBV6-5 CASSFLLAGGYSGELFF
14 TRBD1 TRBJ1-1 TRBV7-2 CATRDRGSNTEAFF
13 . TRBJ2-7 TRBV20-1 CSARQGRFNEQYF
18 . TRBJ1-6 TRBV4-2 CASSQEKGGSSYNSPLHF
13 TRBD1 TRBJ2-7 TRBV19 CASSDRAAYEQYF
14 TRBD2 TRBJ2-3 TRBV20-1 CSVGGLAGKDTQYF
16 TRBD2 TRBJ2-7 TRBV7-9 CASSRTSGRAPYEQYF
14 . TRBJ2-7 TRBV7-6 CASSLEARGYEQYF
15 . TRBJ1-1 TRBV3-1 CAGSHGQLMNTEAFF
15 . TRBJ2-6 TRBV30 CACHDRHSGANVLTF
16 . TRBJ2-3 TRBV18 CASSPRERAGTDTQYF
15 TRBD1 TRBJ2-5 TRBV11-2 CASSAGQGRRETQYF
14 TRBD1 TRBJ2-5 TRBV29-1 CSGRRDSNQETQYF
15 . TRBJ2-4 TRBV6-5 CASSSPRIAKNIQYF
14 TRBD2 TRBJ2-3 TRBV5-1 CASSLSGRTDTQYF
16 . TRBJ1-1 TRBV7-6 CASSNPSGRDWTEAFF
15 . TRBJ2-3 TRBV20-1 CSASRGPFSTDTQYF
15 . TRBJ2-7 TRBV6-1 CASSEWGTLLGEQYF
12 . TRBJ1-5 TRBV20-1 CSAREHLGAQHF
13 TRBD1 TRBJ2-7 TRBV2 CASGGQGAYEQYF
15 . TRBJ1-1 TRBV4-3 CASSQDPGQYTEAFF
13 . TRBJ1-4 TRBV9 CASSVGGGEKLFF
13 . TRBJ1-1 TRBV5-1 CASSLGENTEAFF